This T cell receptor (beta chain) was found in a study of shared clonotypes between healthy human individuals. Clones were read by immunoSEQ multiplex PCR, and TCRdb kept only the in-frame ones, dropping some. Of over a million clones in the sample, about four fifths were seen once. Comments on this clone: Its antigen is undetermined.

General study points: Sequencing depth was expected to affect clonotype sharing among donors.

The germline V gene encodes CDR1 SGHRS and CDR2 YFSETQ. This CDR3 is 18 amino acids long. Trimming shortened V by 4 bases and J by 0 bases, and 23 bases separated the two germline ends. The V and J genes are TRBV5-1 and TRBJ2-7; tentatively, D is TRBD2 (7 bases). The sample taken for sequencing was memory CD4+ T cells from PBMCs. As for subset: CD45RA-negative fraction. This receptor was taken from a man younger than 30 in good health. Some clones in this sample may be carry-over from other donors' samples. The CDR3 region is CASSPGLGGRGSSYEQYF. The CDR3 DNA reads as TGCGCCAGCAGCCCGGGCCTCGGGGGGCGGGGAAGCTCCTACGAGCAGTACTTC.